The 32 T cell receptor beta chains presented below share a single source sample, sequenced in a study of cytomegalovirus exposure and HLA in healthy donors. Some clones are missing from TCRdb's copy, which holds only in-frame ones; the method was immunoSEQ multiplex PCR. The sample has some 150,000 clones; roughly 86% are singletons. Sequenced input: PBMCs. The source of these receptors is a man between 18 and 29 years old in good health and CMV-seropositive.

This chain uses TRBV19 with TRBJ2-3; D is uncertain. Germline assignment: CDR1 LNHDA and CDR2 SQIVND (reference sequence). Trimming removed 8 bases at V and 6 bases at J, with 9 bases between. The CDR3 runs to 11 residues. CDR3 nucleotide sequence: TGTGCCAGTCGGGTCCGGGATACGCAGTATTTT. Translation: CASRVRDTQYF. Together with reference TRBV19 and TRBJ2-3, the CDR3 gives the full variable domain: DGGITQSPKYLFRKEGQNVTLSCEQNLNHDAMYWYRQDPGQGLRLIYYSQIVNDFQKGDIAEGYSVSREKKESFPLTVTSAQKNPTAFYLCASRVRDTQYFGPGTRLTVL.

The gene calls are TRBV27 and TRBJ2-7; 8 bases are shared with TRBD2. Looked up from germline, CDR1 is MNHEY and CDR2 is SMNVEV (reference sequence). The CDR3 consists of 13 residues. Germline trimming cut 10 bases from V and 2 bases from J; bases unmatched to any gene: 7. The CDR3 region has the DNA TGTGCCACCGGGGGGGGGCCGACCTACGAGCAGTACTTC. It codes for CATGGGPTYEQYF.

The chain is built from TRBV7-2 and TRBJ2-1; possibly TRBD2 for D (6 bases). With 6 bases removed from V and 3 bases from J, the gap between germline ends came to 12 bases. The CDR3 runs 14 residues. From germline, CDR1 is SGHTA and CDR2 FQGNSA. The CDR3 nucleotides read TGTGCCAGCAGTCCCCGGGAGAGCTACAATGAGCAGTTCTTC. Its protein product is CASSPRESYNEQFF.

The rearrangement links TRBV7-3 to TRBJ2-3, with 9 bases aligning to TRBD2. V dropped 5 bases and J dropped 6; count of bases not matched to a gene: 6. Germline values: CDR1 SGHTA, CDR2 FQGTGA. The CDR3 totals 14 residues. This chain's CDR3 is CASSPAGGPDTQYF. The DNA for the CDR3 is TGTGCCAGCAGCCCTGCGGGAGGGCCGGATACGCAGTATTTT. Together with reference TRBV7-3 and TRBJ2-3, the CDR3 gives the full variable domain: GAGVSQTPSNKVTEKGKYVELRCDPISGHTALYWYRQSLGQGPEFLIYFQGTGAADDSGLPNDRFFAVRPEGSVSTLKIQRTERGDSAVYLCASSPAGGPDTQYFGPGTRLTVL.

The V and J genes are TRBV6-5 and TRBJ2-5, with D perhaps matching TRBD2 (6 bases). V was trimmed by 5 bases and J by 2 bases, leaving 12 bases between them. Germline CDR1 reads MNHEY; CDR2 reads SVGAGI. CDR3 length: 14 residues. The CDR3 region has the DNA TGTGCCAGCAGTCACACGGGGGAACAAGAGACCCAGTACTTC. Its protein product is CASSHTGEQETQYF.

This sequence joins TRBV6-4 and TRBJ2-1; TRBD2 agrees at 10 bases. Germline V gene data show CDR1 as MRHNA and CDR2 as SNTAGT. After removal of 0 bases from V and 4 bases from J, the junction contained 0 bases not matched to a gene. The CDR3 sequence is 15 residues long. Here the CDR3 reads CASSDSAGGYNEQFF. Here the CDR3 DNA reads TGTGCCAGCAGTGACTCAGCGGGGGGGTACAATGAGCAGTTCTTC.

The rearrangement uses TRBV4-1 and TRBJ1-2; 8 nucleotides align to TRBD1. The CDR3 has 15 residues. Germline CDR1 MGHRA, CDR2 YSYEKL. The V gene end was trimmed by 2 bases and the J gene end by 4 bases; junction bases not matched to a gene: 6. CDR3: CASSQPARGPYGYTF. The CDR3 DNA reads as TGCGCCAGCAGCCAACCGGCCAGGGGGCCCTATGGCTACACCTTC.

The V and J genes are TRBV5-1 and TRBJ1-2; a possible D gene is TRBD1 (5 bases). This CDR3 contains 16 residues. From germline, CDR1 is SGHRS and CDR2 YFSETQ. Trimming took off 0 bases at V and 6 bases at J, with 18 bases between the two ends. DNA for the CDR3: TGCGCCAGCAGCTTGGAGGGAATACCGAAAGGGGATGGCTACACCTTC. Translation gives CASSLEGIPKGDGYTF. The full variable domain, its missing parts supplied by reference TRBV5-1 and TRBJ1-2, is KAGVTQTPRYLIKTRGQQVTLSCSPISGHRSVSWYQQTPGQGLQFLFEYFSETQRNKGNFPGRFSGRQFSNSRSEMNVSTLELGDSALYLCASSLEGIPKGDGYTFGSGTRLTVV.

This sequence joins TRBV6-1 and TRBJ2-1; 9 positions match TRBD2. The CDR3 is made up of 15 amino acids. V was clipped by 8 bases and J by 7 bases; unmatched bases: 12. Germline CDR1 is MNHNS and CDR2 is SASEGT. The CDR3, as DNA: TGTGCCAGCGTCGAGCTAGCGGGAAGGAGGAATGAGCAGTTCTTC. It encodes CASVELAGRRNEQFF.

The chain recombines TRBV5-1 with TRBJ2-1; 8 bases are a match to TRBD2. J gave up 7 bases and V 4 bases, and 13 bases lay outside the gene matches. Looked up from germline, CDR1 is SGHRS and CDR2 is YFSETQ. The CDR3 spans 16 residues. The CDR3 spells CASSPQGSGSWNEQFF. DNA of the CDR3: TGCGCCAGCAGCCCGCAAGGAAGCGGGAGTTGGAATGAGCAGTTCTTC.

Written as DNA, the CDR3 is TGTGCCAGCAGGGGGACAGGGGAAACGGGCGAGCAGTACTTC. This encodes CASRGTGETGEQYF. J is TRBJ2-7 and V is TRBV9; TRBD1 matches 10 bases. J gave up 6 bases and V 5 bases, and 8 bases lay outside the gene matches. Germline assignment: CDR1 SGDLS and CDR2 YYNGEE. This CDR3 comprises 14 residues.

The rearrangement uses TRBV28 and TRBJ2-7; TRBD1 agrees at 10 bases. This CDR3 contains 15 residues. The V segment lost 6 bases and the J segment 5 bases; nucleotides outside the gene matches: 10. Germline CDR1 reads MDHEN; CDR2 reads SYDVKM. The CDR3 region is CASSSPGQGSDEQYF. For the CDR3, the DNA is TGTGCCAGCAGCTCACCGGGACAGGGGTCTGACGAGCAGTACTTC.

The rearrangement links TRBV19 to TRBJ2-7; weak D call: TRBD2 (5 bases). Per germline, CDR1 LNHDA and CDR2 SQIVND (reference sequence). The CDR3 covers 14 residues. The V end was cut by 1 base, the J end by 3 bases, with 10 bases between. The CDR3 bases are TGTGCCAGTAGTATAGCACTAGACAACTACGAGCAGTACTTC. This encodes CASSIALDNYEQYF.

The V call is TRBV18, the J call TRBJ1-4; 8 nucleotides align to TRBD1. Germline V gives CDR1 KGHSH, CDR2 LQKENI. Trimming at V came to 2 bases and at J to 8 bases, leaving 13 bases not matched to a gene. The CDR3 is made up of 17 amino acids. CDR3 in DNA: TGTGCCAGCTCACCAAAGACAGGGGACCTTGGGGGAGAAAAACTGTTTTTT. Translating gives CASSPKTGDLGGEKLFF.

The rearrangement joins TRBV9 to TRBJ1-4; TRBD1 matches 9 bases. The germline V gene encodes CDR1 SGDLS and CDR2 YYNGEE. The CDR3 consists of 14 residues. The V and J ends lost 4 bases and 5 bases, in that order; junction bases with no gene match: 3. CDR3 residues: CASSSGQGNEKLFF. The CDR3 bases are TGTGCCAGCAGCTCGGGACAGGGAAATGAAAAACTGTTTTTT.

The CDR3: CASSFGGAAALSPYEQYF. CDR3 nucleotides: TGTGCCAGCAGCTTTGGGGGGGCGGCTGCCTTGTCCCCTTACGAGCAGTACTTC. The chain is built from TRBV5-6 and TRBJ2-7; D possibly corresponds to TRBD2 (7 bases). V was shortened by 2 bases and J by 4 bases, with 25 bases between the two germline ends. Per germline, CDR1 SGHDT and CDR2 YYEEEE. The CDR3 totals 18 residues.

Here the CDR3 DNA reads TGTGCCAGCTCACCAGGGAGCGGCACCTACGAGCAGTACTTC. Protein product: CASSPGSGTYEQYF. The genes are TRBV18 and TRBJ2-7; TRBD2 might be the D (5 bases). The CDR3 is 14 residues long. Germline V CDR1 and CDR2: KGHSH, LQKENI. Trimming stripped 2 bases from V and 2 bases from J, with 10 bases between.

The V gene is TRBV9, the J gene TRBJ2-5, with a tentative D call TRBD2 (6 bases). Germline-derived CDR1 and CDR2 are SGDLS and YYNGEE. Trimming took 2 bases from V and 2 from J, leaving 16 bases between them. The CDR3 spans 16 residues. The CDR3 DNA follows: TGTGCCAGCAGCGTGGGGGGAGTGCGGTGGCAAGAGACCCAGTACTTC. This translates into CASSVGGVRWQETQYF. Using reference TRBV9 and TRBJ2-5 for the parts outside the CDR3, the full variable domain is DSGVTQTPKHLITATGQRVTLRCSPRSGDLSVYWYQQSLDQGLQFLIQYYNGEERAKGNILERFSAQQFPDLHSELNLSSLELGDSALYFCASSVGGVRWQETQYFGPGTRLLVL.

The chain's CDR3 is CASSLDRRGEKLFF. CDR3 DNA: TGTGCCAGCAGCTTGGACAGGAGGGGTGAAAAACTGTTTTTT. V gene TRBV5-6 combines with J gene TRBJ1-4; a weak D match, TRBD1 (5 bases). CDR3 length equals 14 residues. V lost 0 bases and J lost 7, with 10 bases in between. Germline values: CDR1 SGHDT, CDR2 YYEEEE.

The CDR3 coding sequence is TGTGCCTGGAGTTTCCCTGGACAGGGACGTACGGAGACCCAGTACTTC. Residues: CAWSFPGQGRTETQYF. The chain combines TRBV30 with TRBJ2-5; TRBD1 aligns across 8 bases. This CDR3 is built from 16 residues. J gave up 5 bases and V 2 bases, and 13 bases lay outside the gene matches. Germline assignment: CDR1 GTSNPN and CDR2 SVGIG (reference sequence).

The CDR3 reads CASSFREEQFF. The CDR3 DNA is TGTGCCAGCTCATTTAGAGAGGAGCAGTTCTTC. The V and J genes are TRBV18 and TRBJ2-1; no firm D call. The length of the CDR3 is 11 residues. Germline lookup yields CDR1 KGHSH and CDR2 LQKENI. The V end lost 5 bases, the J end lost 10 bases, and 9 bases lay between the germline ends.

The chain uses TRBV9 and TRBJ2-3; a possible D gene is TRBD2 (7 bases). Germline CDR1 is SGDLS and CDR2 is YYNGEE. The CDR3 sequence is 15 residues long. Trimming removed 6 bases from V and 2 bases from J, with 16 bases in between. CDR3 protein: CASTPEGGPTDTQYF. Written as DNA, the CDR3 is TGTGCCAGCACCCCGGAGGGGGGGCCCACAGATACGCAGTATTTT.

The V gene is TRBV5-1, the J gene TRBJ2-3; D remains unclear. Trimming cost V 0 bases and J 14 bases, with 19 bases left between them. Germline CDR1 is SGHRS and CDR2 is YFSETQ. The CDR3 covers 14 residues. CDR3 loop: CASSLEESGTRRYF. The CDR3 region has the DNA TGCGCCAGCAGCTTGGAAGAATCAGGAACTCGGCGGTATTTT.

This sequence joins TRBV29-1 and TRBJ1-2, with a weak D call TRBD1 (5 bases). The germline CDR1 and CDR2 sequences are SQVTM and ANQGSEA. CDR3 length: 11 residues. Trimming cost V 7 bases and J 4 bases, with 10 bases left between them. The CDR3 DNA sequence: TGCAGCGCGCAAGGGGCCTATGGCTACACCTTC. Protein: CSAQGAYGYTF.

Many counts were recorded for this clone. The junction differs from germline at one of its ends, possibly a read error. This chain connects TRBV4-1 to TRBJ2-1; 12 nucleotides match TRBD2. The CDR3 is 15 amino acids. CDR1 MGHRA and CDR2 YSYEKL come from the germline V gene. CDR3: CASRQGLAGSNEQFF. CDR3 DNA sequence: TGCGCCAGCAGGCAAGGACTAGCGGGAAGTAATGAGCAGTTCTTC.

This chain uses TRBV7-2 with TRBJ2-2; no definite D call. The V end was cut by 1 base, the J end by 1 base, with 7 bases between. The V gene's germline CDR1 is SGHTA and CDR2 FQGNSA. The CDR3 sequence is 15 residues long. The CDR3 DNA sequence: TGTGCCAGCAGCTTAGTACATATGAACACCGGGGAGCTGTTTTTT. Amino acid sequence: CASSLVHMNTGELFF.

This rearrangement joins TRBV12-5 to TRBJ1-1; weak D call: TRBD1 (5 bases). V was cut by 3 bases and J by 4 bases, with 12 bases left in between. The germline CDR1 and CDR2 sequences are LGHNT and FRNRAP. The CDR3 runs to 14 residues. The CDR3 region has the DNA TGTGCTAGTGGTTTTGGGGCAAGGGCCACTGAAGCTTTCTTT. Protein: CASGFGARATEAFF.

The CDR3, as DNA: TGTGCCAGCAGCGTAGGAGAGAACCAAGAGACCCAGTACTTC. Translation gives CASSVGENQETQYF. The chain carries TRBV9 and TRBJ2-5, with no clear D. This CDR3 has 14 amino acids. V was pared by 0 bases and J by 0 bases, with 6 bases between. Germline V gene sequence: CDR1 SGDLS, CDR2 YYNGEE.

The chain joins TRBV5-6 to TRBJ1-2, with TRBD1 matching over 9 bases. The CDR3 sequence is 14 residues long. J lost 6 bases, V lost 6 bases, and 9 bases had no gene match. Germline CDR1 reads SGHDT; CDR2 reads YYEEEE. The CDR3: CASTRLTGGDGYTF. CDR3 DNA sequence: TGTGCCAGCACCCGACTCACAGGGGGCGATGGCTACACCTTC.

As DNA, the CDR3 is TGTGCCAGCAGTATAGCGGGAGCAGACACAGATACGCAGTATTTT. Translated, it gives CASSIAGADTDTQYF. The genes are TRBV6-4 and TRBJ2-3; TRBD2 matches at 9 bases. Germline CDR1 MRHNA, CDR2 SNTAGT. The V and J ends lost 5 bases and 2 bases, in that order; junction bases with no gene match: 5. This CDR3 comprises 15 residues.

The CDR3 loop reads CVISGTTYGYTF. CDR3 bases: TGTGTCATCTCAGGGACAACCTATGGCTACACCTTC. The J gene is TRBJ1-2, the V gene TRBV2, with D possibly being TRBD1 (6 bases). Per germline, CDR1 SNHLY and CDR2 FYNNEI. CDR3 length equals 12 residues.

J is TRBJ1-1 and V is TRBV18; 7 nucleotides agree with TRBD1. Germline lookup yields CDR1 KGHSH and CDR2 LQKENI. The CDR3 loop spans 13 amino acids. V lost 2 bases and J lost 4; bases outside the gene matches: 1. CDR3: CASSPDRATEAFF. DNA for the CDR3: TGTGCCAGCTCACCAGACAGGGCCACTGAAGCTTTCTTT.